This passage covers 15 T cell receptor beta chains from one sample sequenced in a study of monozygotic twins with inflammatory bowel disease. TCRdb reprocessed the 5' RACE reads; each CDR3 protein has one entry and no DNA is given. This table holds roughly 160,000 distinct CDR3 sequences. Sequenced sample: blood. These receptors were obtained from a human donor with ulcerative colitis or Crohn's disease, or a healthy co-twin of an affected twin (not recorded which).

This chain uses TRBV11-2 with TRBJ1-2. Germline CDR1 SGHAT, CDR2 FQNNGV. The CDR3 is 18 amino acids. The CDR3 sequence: CASSFGRTVVRSNYGYTF.

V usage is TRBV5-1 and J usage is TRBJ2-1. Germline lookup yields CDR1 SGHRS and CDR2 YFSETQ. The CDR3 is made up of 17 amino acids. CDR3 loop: CASSLATDTSSYNEQFF. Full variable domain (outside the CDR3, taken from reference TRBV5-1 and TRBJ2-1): KAGVTQTPRYLIKTRGQQVTLSCSPISGHRSVSWYQQTPGQGLQFLFEYFSETQRNKGNFPGRFSGRQFSNSRSEMNVSTLELGDSALYLCASSLATDTSSYNEQFFGPGTRLTVL.

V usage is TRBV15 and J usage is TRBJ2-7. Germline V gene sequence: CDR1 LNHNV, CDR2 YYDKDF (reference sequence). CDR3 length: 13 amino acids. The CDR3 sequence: CATSRNGPYEQYF.

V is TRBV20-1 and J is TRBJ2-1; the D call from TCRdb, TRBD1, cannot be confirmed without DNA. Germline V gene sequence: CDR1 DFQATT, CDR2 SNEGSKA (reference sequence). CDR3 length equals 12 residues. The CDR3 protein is CSANQGVREQFF.

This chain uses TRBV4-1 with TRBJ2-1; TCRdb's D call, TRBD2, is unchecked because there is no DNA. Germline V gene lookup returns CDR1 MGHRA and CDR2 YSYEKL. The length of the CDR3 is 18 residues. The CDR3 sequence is CASSQGVGLAGVSNEQFF.

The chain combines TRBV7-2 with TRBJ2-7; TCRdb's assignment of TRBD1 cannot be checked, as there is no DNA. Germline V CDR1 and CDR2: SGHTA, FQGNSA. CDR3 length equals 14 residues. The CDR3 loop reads CASSPGGGPYEQYF.

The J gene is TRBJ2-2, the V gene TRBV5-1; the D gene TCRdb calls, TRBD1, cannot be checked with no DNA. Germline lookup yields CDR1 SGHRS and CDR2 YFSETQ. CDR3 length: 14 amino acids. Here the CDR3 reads CASRTRSNTGELFF.

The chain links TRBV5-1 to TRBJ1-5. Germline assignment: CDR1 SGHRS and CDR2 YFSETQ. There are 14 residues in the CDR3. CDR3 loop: CASSLDHGNQPQHF.

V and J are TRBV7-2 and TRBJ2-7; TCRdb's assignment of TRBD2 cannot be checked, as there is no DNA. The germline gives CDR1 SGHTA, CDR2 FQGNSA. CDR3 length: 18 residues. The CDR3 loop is CASDLAGGQKTSSYEQYF.

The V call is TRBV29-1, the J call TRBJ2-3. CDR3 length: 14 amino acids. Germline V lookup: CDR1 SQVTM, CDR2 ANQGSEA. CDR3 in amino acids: CSVELYSNTDTQYF.

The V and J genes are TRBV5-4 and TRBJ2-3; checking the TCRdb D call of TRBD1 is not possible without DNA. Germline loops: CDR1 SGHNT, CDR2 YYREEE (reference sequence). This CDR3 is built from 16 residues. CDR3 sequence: CASRPAGTVNTDTQYF.

The CDR3 here is CAISPGEGAAQPQHF. This rearrangement joins TRBV10-3 to TRBJ1-5; TCRdb's D gene call, TRBD1, goes unchecked for lack of DNA. This CDR3 has 15 amino acids. CDR1 and CDR2 from the germline V gene are ENHRY and SYGVKD.

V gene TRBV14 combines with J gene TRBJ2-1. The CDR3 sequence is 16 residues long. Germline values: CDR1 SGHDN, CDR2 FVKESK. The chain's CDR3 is CASSQDRFRPRNEQFF.

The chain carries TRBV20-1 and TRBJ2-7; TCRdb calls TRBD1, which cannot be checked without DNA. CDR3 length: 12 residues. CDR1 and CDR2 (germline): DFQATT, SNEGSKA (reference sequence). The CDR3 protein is CSANPRSYEQYF.

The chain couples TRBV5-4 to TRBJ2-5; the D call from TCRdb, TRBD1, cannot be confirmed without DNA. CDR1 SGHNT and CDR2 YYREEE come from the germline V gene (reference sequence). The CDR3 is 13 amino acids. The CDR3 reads CASSPGDVETQYF.